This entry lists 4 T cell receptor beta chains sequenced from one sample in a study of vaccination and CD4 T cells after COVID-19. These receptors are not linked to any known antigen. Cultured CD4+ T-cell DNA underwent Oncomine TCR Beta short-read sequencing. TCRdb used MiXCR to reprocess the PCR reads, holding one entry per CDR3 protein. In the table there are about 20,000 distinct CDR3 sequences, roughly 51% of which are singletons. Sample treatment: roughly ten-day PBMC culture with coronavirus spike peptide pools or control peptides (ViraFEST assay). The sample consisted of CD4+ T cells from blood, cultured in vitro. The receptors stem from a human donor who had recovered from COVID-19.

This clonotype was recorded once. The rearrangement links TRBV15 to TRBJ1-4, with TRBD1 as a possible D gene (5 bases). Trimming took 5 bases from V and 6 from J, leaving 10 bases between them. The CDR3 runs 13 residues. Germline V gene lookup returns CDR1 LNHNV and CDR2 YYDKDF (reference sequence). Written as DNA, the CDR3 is TGTGCCACCAGCTGGCGGGGCGATGAAAAACTGTTTTTT. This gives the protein CATSWRGDEKLFF.

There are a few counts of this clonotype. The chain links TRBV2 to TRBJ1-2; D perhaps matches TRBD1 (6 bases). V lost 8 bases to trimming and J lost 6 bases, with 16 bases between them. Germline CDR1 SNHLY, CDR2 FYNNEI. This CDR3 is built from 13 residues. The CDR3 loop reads CASQGDRPDGYTF. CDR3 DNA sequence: TGTGCCAGCCAGGGAGACAGGCCGGATGGCTACACCTTC.

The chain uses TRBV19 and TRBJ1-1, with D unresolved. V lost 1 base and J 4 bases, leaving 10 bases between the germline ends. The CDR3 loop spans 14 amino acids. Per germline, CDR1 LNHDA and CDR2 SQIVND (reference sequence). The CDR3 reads CASSIAVVGTEAFF. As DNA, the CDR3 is TGTGCCAGTAGTATAGCCGTAGTGGGCACTGAAGCTTTCTTT. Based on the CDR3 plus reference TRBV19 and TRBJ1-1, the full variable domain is DGGITQSPKYLFRKEGQNVTLSCEQNLNHDAMYWYRQDPGQGLRLIYYSQIVNDFQKGDIAEGYSVSREKKESFPLTVTSAQKNPTAFYLCASSIAVVGTEAFFGQGTRLTVV.

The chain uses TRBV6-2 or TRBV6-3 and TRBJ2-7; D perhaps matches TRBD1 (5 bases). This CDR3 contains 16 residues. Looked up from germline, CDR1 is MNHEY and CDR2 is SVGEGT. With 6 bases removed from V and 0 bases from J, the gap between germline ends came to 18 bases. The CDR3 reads CASRPSDRGSSYEQYF. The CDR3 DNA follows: TGTGCCAGCAGGCCCTCCGACAGAGGAAGCTCCTACGAGCAGTACTTC.